These T cell receptor beta chains were read from a single sample in a study of CD8 T cells in ankylosing spondylitis. TCRdb processed the 5' RACE reads anew with MiXCR; each CDR3 protein has one entry. The data contain about 88,000 distinct CDR3 sequences, around 30% of them singletons. Specimen: blood, either unsorted or a sorted T cell fraction (not recorded which). These receptor sequences come from a male donor with ankylosing spondylitis or in good health (not recorded which). The CDR3 runs from the conserved cysteine through the conserved F or W. A D gene is named only where the DNA matches it firmly. Size tells how often a clone was seen (once, few, many) or the class of an expanded clone, and some rows leave it out.

CDR3 protein	CDR3 DNA	V gene	J gene	clone size	D gene
CSARGPSGNYNEQFF	TGCAGTGCTAGAGGGCCTAGCGGGAACTACAATGAGCAGTTCTTC	TRBV20-1	TRBJ2-1	NA	TRBD2
CSAADPGRNYGYTF	TGCAGTGCTGCGGACCCAGGGCGGAACTATGGCTACACCTTC	TRBV20-1	TRBJ1-2	NA	NA
CSASPGTSGGNEQFF	TGCAGTGCTAGTCCCGGGACTAGCGGGGGTAATGAGCAGTTCTTC	TRBV20-1	TRBJ2-1	many	TRBD2
CASSPGASGQETQYF	TGTGCTAGCAGCCCGGGGGCTAGCGGCCAAGAGACCCAGTACTTC	TRBV7-7	TRBJ2-5	NA	NA
CASKPDTSTDTQYF	TGCGCCAGCAAGCCGGACACTAGCACAGATACGCAGTATTTT	TRBV5-1	TRBJ2-3	NA	NA
CASSGQARTRFGQYF	TGTGCCAGCAGTGGACAGGCCCGGACTAGGTTCGGGCAGTACTTC	TRBV28	TRBJ2-7	NA	NA
CATSRGLAKETQYF	TGTGCCACCAGCCGGGGACTAGCGAAAGAGACCCAGTACTTC	TRBV15	TRBJ2-5	NA	TRBD2
CASSRAVGGGEAFF	TGTGCCAGCAGTCGTGCCGTGGGGGGAGGTGAAGCTTTCTTT	TRBV12-3/TRBV12-4	TRBJ1-1	few	NA
CSARGTGTYEQYF	TGCAGTGCTCGGGGGACAGGGACCTACGAGCAGTACTTC	TRBV20-1	TRBJ2-7	few	TRBD1
CSVESPSRGYEQYF	TGCAGCGTTGAATCTCCTAGTCGGGGTTACGAGCAGTACTTC	TRBV29-1	TRBJ2-7	NA	NA
CSARPLTGPYSNQPQHF	TGCAGTGCTAGACCCTTGACAGGGCCCTATAGCAATCAGCCCCAGCATTTT	TRBV20-1	TRBJ1-5	NA	TRBD1
CASSSTGVAFYGYTF	TGCGCCAGCAGCTCCACAGGGGTGGCTTTCTATGGCTACACCTTC	TRBV5-1	TRBJ1-2	NA	TRBD1
CSATTSGINVEQFF	TGCAGTGCTACAACTAGCGGGATTAACGTCGAGCAGTTCTTC	TRBV20-1	TRBJ2-1	NA	TRBD2
CASSASGGDTGELFF	TGTGCCAGCAGCGCTAGCGGGGGGGACACCGGGGAGCTGTTTTTT	TRBV9	TRBJ2-2	few	TRBD2
CASSLGGTFNQPQHF	TGTGCCAGCAGCTTGGGGGGGACATTCAATCAGCCCCAGCATTTT	TRBV7-8	TRBJ1-5	NA	NA
CASSTPGLAGKGPANTGELFF	TGTGCCAGCAGCACCCCGGGACTAGCGGGAAAAGGGCCCGCGAACACCGGGGAGCTGTTTTTT	TRBV9	TRBJ2-2	few	TRBD2
CASSPNRGNTEAFF	TGTGCCAGCAGCCCGAATAGGGGGAACACTGAAGCTTTCTTT	TRBV16	TRBJ1-1	NA	NA
CASSRTGWLRGSENTEAFF	TGTGCCAGCAGCCGGACCGGCTGGCTAAGGGGTTCGGAGAACACTGAAGCTTTCTTT	TRBV12-3/TRBV12-4	TRBJ1-1	NA	NA
CSAHDNTEAFF	TGCAGTGCCCACGATAACACTGAAGCTTTCTTT	TRBV20-1	TRBJ1-1	NA	NA